This T cell receptor (beta chain) was documented in a study of T-cell reconstitution after alpha-beta-depleted transplantation in children. CDR1 is DFQATT, CDR2 SNEGSKA, per germline (reference sequence). Trimming shortened V by 6 bases and J by 8 bases, and 17 bases separated the two germline ends. The length of the CDR3 is 13 residues. Unique molecular identifiers were used in preparing the TCRbeta library. TCRdb re-called the PCR reads with MiXCR, one entry per CDR3 protein. Of 640,000 or so distinct CDR3 sequences listed, 16% are singletons. This clonotype showed up many times. The starting material was PBMCs from the stem cell graft donor, obtained from the stem cell graft. V is TRBV20-1 and J is TRBJ2-1; D uncertain. The receptor's source is a human donor who donated a stem cell graft to a child with acute myeloid leukemia. CDR3 sequence: CSAVVLSGDEQFF. CDR3 DNA sequence: TGCAGTGCCGTTGTGTTGTCCGGAGATGAGCAGTTCTTC.